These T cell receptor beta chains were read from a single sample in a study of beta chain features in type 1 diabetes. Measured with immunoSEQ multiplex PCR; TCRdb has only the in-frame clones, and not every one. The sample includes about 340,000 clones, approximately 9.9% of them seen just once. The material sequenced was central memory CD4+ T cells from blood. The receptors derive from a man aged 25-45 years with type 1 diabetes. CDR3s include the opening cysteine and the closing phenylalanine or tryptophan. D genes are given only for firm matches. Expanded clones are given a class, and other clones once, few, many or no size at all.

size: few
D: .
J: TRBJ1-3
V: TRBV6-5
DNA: TGTGCCAGCAGTTACTCAAGAACAGGGACGGGAAACACCATATATTTT
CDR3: CASSYSRTGTGNTIYF

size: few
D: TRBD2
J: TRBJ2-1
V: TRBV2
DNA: TGTGCCAGCACCGGGGGGGGCACACACAATGAGCAGTTCTTC
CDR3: CASTGGGTHNEQFF

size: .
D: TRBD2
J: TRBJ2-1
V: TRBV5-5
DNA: TGTGCCAGCGAATTTAGCGGGGGGACTTACAATGAGCAGTTCTTC
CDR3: CASEFSGGTYNEQFF

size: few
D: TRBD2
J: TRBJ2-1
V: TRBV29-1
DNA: TGCAGCGTTGAAGACGGTGCGGGGGGACACTACAATGAGCAGTTCTTC
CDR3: CSVEDGAGGHYNEQFF

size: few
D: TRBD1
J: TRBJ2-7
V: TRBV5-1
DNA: TGCGCCAGCAGCTTAGGGACAGCCGAGCAGTACTTC
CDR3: CASSLGTAEQYF

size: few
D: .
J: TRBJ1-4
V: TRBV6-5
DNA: TGTGCCAGCAGTTCGAGCGAAACTAATGAAAAACTGTTTTTT
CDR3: CASSSSETNEKLFF

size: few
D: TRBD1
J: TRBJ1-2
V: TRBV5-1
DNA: TGCGCCAGCAGCTTCGACACAGGGGGCGGCTACACCTTC
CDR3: CASSFDTGGGYTF

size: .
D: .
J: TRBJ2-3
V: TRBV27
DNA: TGTGCCAGCAGAGCCCACGGGGCCCAAGATACGCAGTATTTT
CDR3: CASRAHGAQDTQYF

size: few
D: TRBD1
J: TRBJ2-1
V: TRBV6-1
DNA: TGTGCCAGCAGCCTCACAGGGGCTTACAATGAGCAGTTCTTC
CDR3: CASSLTGAYNEQFF

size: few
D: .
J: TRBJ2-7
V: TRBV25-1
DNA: TGTGCCAGCAGAACTAGGACCTACGAGCAGTACTTC
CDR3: CASRTRTYEQYF

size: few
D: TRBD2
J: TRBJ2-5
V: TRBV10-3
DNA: TGTGCCATCAGCTCCGGACTAGCGGGGGTTCAAGAGACCCAGTACTTC
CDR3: CAISSGLAGVQETQYF

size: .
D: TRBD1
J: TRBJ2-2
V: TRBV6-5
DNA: TGTGCCAGCAGTTACTTTCGGACAGGGGCCACCGGGGAGCTGTTTTTT
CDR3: CASSYFRTGATGELFF

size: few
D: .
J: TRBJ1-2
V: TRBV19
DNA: TGTGCCAGTAGTATAGTCGGTTCACTCGGCTACACCTTC
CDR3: CASSIVGSLGYTF

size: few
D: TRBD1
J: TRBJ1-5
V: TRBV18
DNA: TGTGCCAGCTCGCAACAGGGGAATAGCAATCAGCCCCAGCATTTT
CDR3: CASSQQGNSNQPQHF

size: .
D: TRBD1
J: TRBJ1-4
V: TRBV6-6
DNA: TGTGCCAGCAGCACCGGGACAGGAACCGAAAAACTGTTTTTT
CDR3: CASSTGTGTEKLFF

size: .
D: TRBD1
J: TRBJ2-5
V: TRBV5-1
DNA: TGCGCCAGCAGCCATCGGCCGGGACAGCTCCAAGAGACCCAGTACTTC
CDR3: CASSHRPGQLQETQYF

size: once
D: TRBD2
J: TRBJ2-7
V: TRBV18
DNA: TGTGCCAGCTCACCGGGACTAGCGGGCTCCTACGAGCAGTACTTC
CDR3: CASSPGLAGSYEQYF

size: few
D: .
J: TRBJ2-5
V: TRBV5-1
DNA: TGCGCCAGCAGCTCGACAGTCGGGGAGCAAGAGACCCAGTACTTC
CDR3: CASSSTVGEQETQYF

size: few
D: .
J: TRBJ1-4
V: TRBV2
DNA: TGTGCCAGCATGACTTCTACAGGTCGCTTGGGAAAACTGTTTTTT
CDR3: CASMTSTGRLGKLFF

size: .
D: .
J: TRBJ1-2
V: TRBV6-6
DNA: TGTGCCAGCAGTTCCGGCTCAGTGGGGGGCTACACCTTC
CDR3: CASSSGSVGGYTF

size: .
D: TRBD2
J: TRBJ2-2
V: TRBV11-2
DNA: TGTGCCAGCAGCGAGATAGCGGGCACCGGGGAGCTGTTTTTT
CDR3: CASSEIAGTGELFF

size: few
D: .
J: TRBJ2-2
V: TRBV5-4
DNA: TGTGCCAGCAGCCCCGACTATTACACCGGGGAGCTGTTTTTT
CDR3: CASSPDYYTGELFF